These 3 T cell receptor beta chains share one sample of origin, sequenced in a study of Graves' ophthalmopathy and Graves' hyperthyroidism. Amplifying from RNA transcripts, the study obtained TCR beta CDR3 regions. HTBI primers were used in a first-round RT-PCR, which preceded a second-round multiplex PCR. MiXCR, applied by TCRdb to the multiplex PCR reads, yields one record per CDR3 protein. Of 52,000 or so distinct CDR3 sequences listed, more than 40% are singletons. What was sequenced was peripheral blood. The receptor source for this set is an adult woman with Graves' ophthalmopathy.

Only a few counts were recorded for this clonotype. This sequence may be a read error, since a much larger clone differs from it by one base. The V gene is TRBV19, the J gene TRBJ2-4, with a possible D match to TRBD2 (6 bases). Germline CDR1 LNHDA, CDR2 SQIVND (reference sequence). The CDR3 has 17 amino acids. The CDR3: CAGSIDTGGRAKNIQYF. The DNA of the CDR3 is TGTGCCGGTAGTATAGATACAGGAGGGAGAGCCAAAAACATTCAGTACTTC.

This clonotype has at least ten counts. The genes are TRBV5-1 and TRBJ1-1, with D possibly TRBD1 on 5 matching bases. The CDR3 length is 16 residues. V was trimmed by 2 bases and J by 1 base, leaving 15 bases between them. The germline CDR1 and CDR2 sequences are SGHRS and YFSETQ. Written as DNA, the CDR3 is TGCGCCAGCAGCTTCGGGACGACGGGAGGGAACACTGAAGCTTTCTTT. Translation gives CASSFGTTGGNTEAFF.

This rearrangement joins TRBV15 to TRBJ2-1; TRBD2 might be the D (6 bases). Germline V CDR1 and CDR2: LNHNV, YYDKDF (reference sequence). V gave up 0 bases and J gave up 8 bases, with 14 bases separating them. This CDR3 has 15 amino acids. The CDR3: CATSRDAYGSYEQFF. The CDR3, as DNA: TGTGCCACCAGCAGAGATGCTTACGGGAGCTATGAGCAGTTCTTC.